What follows describes a single T cell receptor beta chain. Its antigen is currently not known. No per-base quality is available; no much larger clone lies one base away. The data belong to a study of metastatic and nonmetastatic thyroid tumors (dated by TCRdb to 2020 to 2021). For context, the study as a whole: The researchers compared repertoires between peripheral blood samples and tumor or nodule tissue samples from patients with malignant or benign thyroid disease.

No treatment had been received by any patient before thyroid surgery. The study retrospectively analysed patient clinical samples collected from about 2012 to 2018 using T-cell receptor beta sequencing. V is shortened by 6 bases, J by 0 bases, and the region joining them spans 18 bases. Via the germline V gene, CDR1 is MNHNS and CDR2 SASEGT. From cysteine to phenylalanine, the CDR3 is 18 amino acids long. The DNA shown is the 54-base CDR3, in frame from base 1. The full study reports these points: TCR beta diversity was reported as significantly higher in malignant tumors than in benign nodules, in both blood and tumor samples.

Libraries were constructed by PCR. Sequencing relied on an Illumina HiSeq 4000. High-throughput sequencing was used to profile the TCR beta-chain CDR3 region of each patient. The authors' analysis ran thus. The researchers built a classifier to tell apart papillary thyroid cancer patients with distant metastasis, based on CDR3 differences among clinicopathological groups. The Shannon index was used to assess repertoire diversity, and the Morisita-Horn index was used to assess tumor-blood repertoire similarity. The public reads were reprocessed in TCRdb via fastp at Q25 and MiXCR, keeping in-frame beta chains. These V and J calls derive from TCRdb rather than the authors' analysis. The sample yields about 43,000 clones; under 4% were counted once. 9.5% to 10% of the sample lies in the top ten.

This receptor chain uses TRBV6-1 and TRBJ2-6, with the D call tentatively TRBD1 or TRBD2, each fitting 6 bases. Sequencing was done on a sample of blood. The clonotype comes from a female donor with papillary thyroid cancer or a benign thyroid nodule (not recorded which). Some clones in this sample may be carry-over from other donors' samples. The nucleotide sequence reads TGTGCCAGCAGGGCTACAGGGATGGACTACTCTGGGGCCAACGTCCTGACTTTC. It is translated as CASRATGMDYSGANVLTF.